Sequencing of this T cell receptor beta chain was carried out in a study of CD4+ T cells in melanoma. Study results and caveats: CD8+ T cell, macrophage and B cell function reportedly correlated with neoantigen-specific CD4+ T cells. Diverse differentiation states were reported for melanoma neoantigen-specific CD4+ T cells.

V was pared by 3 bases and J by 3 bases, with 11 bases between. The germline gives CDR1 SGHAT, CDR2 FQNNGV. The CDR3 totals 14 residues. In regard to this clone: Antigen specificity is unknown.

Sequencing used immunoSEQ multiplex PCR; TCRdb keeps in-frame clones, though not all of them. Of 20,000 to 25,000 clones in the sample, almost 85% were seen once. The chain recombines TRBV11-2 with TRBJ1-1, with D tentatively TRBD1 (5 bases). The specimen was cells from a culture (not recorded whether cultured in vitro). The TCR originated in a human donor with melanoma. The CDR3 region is CASSFRVWDTEAFF. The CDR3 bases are TGTGCCAGCAGCTTCAGGGTATGGGACACTGAAGCTTTCTTT.